Listed below are T cell receptor beta chains from one sample, sequenced in a study of blood T cell repertoires in COVID-19. The assay was immunoSEQ multiplex PCR, and TCRdb's table has in-frame clones only and misses some. Of about 44,000 clones in the sample, more than 65% were seen once. The source material was peripheral blood. Source of these receptors: a woman in her 70s with acute or convalescent COVID-19. Each CDR3 is given with its conserved first and last residue. A D gene is named only where the DNA matches it firmly. Expanded clones are given a class, and other clones once, few, many or no size at all.

size	J	V	D	CDR3	DNA
few	TRBJ1-2	TRBV5-1	-	CASSLQGGYTF	TGCGCCAGCAGCTTGCAGGGAGGCTACACCTTC
-	TRBJ1-5	TRBV2	-	CASRTGDSNQPQHF	TGTGCCAGCCGAACAGGCGATAGCAATCAGCCCCAGCATTTT
-	TRBJ1-4	TRBV2	-	CASRDSSTLNEKLFF	TGTGCCAGCAGGGACAGCTCGACCTTAAATGAAAAACTGTTTTTT
-	TRBJ2-1	TRBV6-2/TRBV6-3	-	CASSYSMLGGRDEQFF	TGTGCCAGCAGTTACTCGATGCTGGGGGGAAGGGATGAGCAGTTCTTC
once	TRBJ1-2	TRBV29-1	TRBD1	CSVGQGAENYGYTF	TGCAGCGTTGGACAGGGGGCGGAGAACTATGGCTACACCTTC
-	TRBJ2-1	TRBV27	TRBD2	CASSPRTSGYNEQFF	TGTGCCAGCAGTCCACGGACTAGCGGATACAATGAGCAGTTCTTC
few	TRBJ1-1	TRBV27	-	CASSPTGRYTEAFF	TGTGCCAGCAGCCCGACCGGGAGGTACACTGAAGCTTTCTTT
-	TRBJ2-3	TRBV3-1/TRBV3-2	-	CASSPGRGGISTDTQYF	TGTGCCAGCAGCCCCGGAAGGGGCGGGATAAGCACAGATACGCAGTATTTT
-	TRBJ2-5	TRBV21-1	-	CASSKGGGTSGEETQYF	TGTGCCAGCAGCAAAGGAGGGGGGACTAGCGGGGAAGAGACCCAGTACTTC
-	TRBJ2-1	TRBV7-3	TRBD2	CASSLTGGPNEQFF	TGTGCCAGCAGCTTAACGGGAGGGCCTAATGAGCAGTTCTTC
few	TRBJ1-2	TRBV7-9	TRBD1	CASSTRTGWGGYTF	TGTGCCAGCAGCACTAGGACAGGCTGGGGTGGCTACACCTTC
-	TRBJ2-1	TRBV9	TRBD2	CASSPLREITYNEQFF	TGTGCCAGCAGCCCCTTGCGGGAGATAACCTACAATGAGCAGTTCTTC
-	TRBJ2-2	TRBV7-8	-	CASSLGWSSITGELFF	TGTGCCAGCAGCCTAGGGTGGTCTAGCATCACCGGGGAGCTGTTTTTT
-	TRBJ2-2	TRBV7-3	-	CASSLQYTGELFF	TGTGCCAGCAGCTTACAGTACACCGGGGAGCTGTTTTTT
few	TRBJ2-3	TRBV24-1	-	CATSVGASTDTQYF	TGTGCCACCAGTGTAGGAGCGTCCACAGATACGCAGTATTTT
few	TRBJ1-2	TRBV29-1	TRBD1	CSDSTGGLGGYTF	TGCAGCGACTCGACAGGGGGGTTAGGTGGCTACACCTTC
-	TRBJ1-6	TRBV5-5	TRBD1	CASSLDPPGGNSPLHF	TGTGCCAGCAGCTTGGATCCTCCAGGGGGTAATTCACCCCTCCACTTT
-	TRBJ1-2	TRBV24-1	TRBD1	CATSEPTGGVDGYTF	TGTGCCACCAGTGAGCCGACAGGGGGCGTCGATGGCTACACCTTC
few	TRBJ1-3	TRBV7-9	-	CASSFQGMTGNTIYF	TGTGCCAGCAGCTTCCAGGGGATGACTGGAAACACCATATATTTT
-	TRBJ2-7	TRBV28	TRBD1	CASRGQGSGYEQYF	TGTGCCAGCAGGGGACAGGGAAGTGGTTACGAGCAGTACTTC
-	TRBJ2-3	TRBV5-1	TRBD2	CASSPFGREGTDTQYF	TGCGCCAGCAGCCCCTTCGGGCGGGAGGGCACAGATACGCAGTATTTT
-	TRBJ2-7	TRBV10-2	-	CASKDPGYYEQYF	TGCGCCAGCAAGGATCCGGGATATTACGAGCAGTACTTC
-	TRBJ2-3	TRBV6-1	-	CASSDRPVSTDTQYF	TGTGCCAGCAGTGATCGTCCAGTTAGCACAGATACGCAGTATTTT
once	TRBJ2-1	TRBV27	-	CASSIRAGVRNEQFF	TGTGCCAGCTCAATTAGGGCAGGGGTAAGGAATGAGCAGTTCTTC
-	TRBJ2-5	TRBV5-1	TRBD2	CASSWSGGQETQYF	TGCGCCAGCAGCTGGAGCGGGGGGCAAGAGACCCAGTACTTC
-	TRBJ2-2	TRBV28	TRBD1	CASRDSQSWELFF	TGTGCCAGTCGGGACAGTCAGTCATGGGAGCTGTTTTTT
-	TRBJ2-3	TRBV3-1/TRBV3-2	TRBD2	CASSPTSGSTDTQYF	TGTGCCAGCAGCCCGACTAGCGGGAGCACAGATACGCAGTATTTT
-	TRBJ1-5	TRBV27	-	CASSWVAGNQPQHF	TGTGCCAGCAGTTGGGTGGCGGGGAACCAGCCCCAGCATTTT
-	TRBJ1-1	TRBV11-2	TRBD1	CASSLGTRSQGARRTEAFF	TGTGCCAGCAGCTTAGGGACCCGGTCACAGGGGGCGAGAAGGACTGAAGCTTTCTTT
-	TRBJ2-7	TRBV4-1	-	CASSQAAGGRIYEQYF	TGCGCCAGCAGCCAAGCGGCCGGGGGGCGAATCTACGAGCAGTACTTC
-	TRBJ2-1	TRBV7-3	-	CASSRDRLENEQFF	TGTGCCAGCAGCCGTGACAGGCTTGAAAATGAGCAGTTCTTC
-	TRBJ2-5	TRBV11-3	TRBD2	CASSPRLAGAGETQYF	TGTGCCAGCAGCCCCCGACTAGCGGGAGCGGGAGAGACCCAGTACTTC
-	TRBJ2-7	TRBV5-5	-	CASSFSVYYEQYF	TGTGCCAGCAGCTTTAGCGTCTACTACGAGCAGTACTTC
-	TRBJ1-5	TRBV7-2	TRBD1	CASSPGQYSNQPQHF	TGTGCCAGCAGCCCGGGACAGTATAGCAATCAGCCCCAGCATTTT
-	TRBJ1-6	TRBV7-2	TRBD1	CASSPGTGGKSPLHF	TGTGCCAGCAGTCCTGGGACAGGGGGAAAATCACCCCTCCACTTT
-	TRBJ2-7	TRBV18	-	CASSPTSSTYEQYF	TGTGCCAGCTCACCCACGAGCTCCACCTACGAGCAGTACTTC
-	TRBJ2-7	TRBV4-1	TRBD1	CASSQEFGQGAYEQYF	TGCGCCAGCAGCCAAGAATTCGGACAGGGGGCCTACGAGCAGTACTTC
few	TRBJ2-7	TRBV7-9	TRBD1	CASSFPRGSEQYF	TGTGCCAGCAGCTTTCCCAGGGGGAGCGAGCAGTACTTC
-	TRBJ1-5	TRBV27	-	CASSSTGSQINQPQHF	TGTGCCAGCAGTTCAACAGGGAGTCAGATCAATCAGCCCCAGCATTTT
few	TRBJ2-1	TRBV2	-	CASIPGLRPNEQFF	TGTGCCAGCATCCCGGGACTGCGACCCAATGAGCAGTTCTTC
-	TRBJ1-1	TRBV2	TRBD1	CASRDRRESSIGTEAFF	TGTGCCAGCAGGGACAGGAGGGAGTCCAGTATTGGGACTGAAGCTTTCTTT
few	TRBJ1-5	TRBV15	TRBD1	CATSGGDRGRNQPQHF	TGTGCCACCAGCGGGGGCGACAGGGGTCGCAATCAGCCCCAGCATTTT
-	TRBJ2-6	TRBV7-3	-	CASSPRGPLSSGANVLTF	TGTGCCAGCAGCCCCAGGGGTCCCTTAAGCTCTGGGGCCAACGTCCTGACTTTC
-	TRBJ2-1	TRBV27	TRBD2	CASSSGRAYNEQFF	TGTGCCAGCAGTAGCGGGAGGGCCTACAATGAGCAGTTCTTC
-	TRBJ2-5	TRBV10-3	-	CAISETGFNQETQYF	TGTGCCATCAGTGAGACAGGGTTTAACCAAGAGACCCAGTACTTC
-	TRBJ1-2	TRBV6-4	-	CASRPREGISYGYTF	TGTGCCAGCAGGCCCCGGGAGGGGATAAGCTATGGCTACACCTTC
-	TRBJ2-5	TRBV7-6	-	CASSRSSSGQSTKTQYF	TGTGCCAGCAGCCGTTCGTCCAGCGGGCAATCCACCAAGACCCAGTACTTC
-	TRBJ2-3	TRBV28	TRBD1	CASSPMGLQGSLGTDTQYF	TGTGCCAGCAGTCCCATGGGCTTACAGGGGTCCTTGGGGACAGATACGCAGTATTTT
-	TRBJ1-1	TRBV6-5	TRBD1	CASSSPQGARTEAFF	TGTGCCAGCAGTTCCCCACAGGGGGCGCGCACTGAAGCTTTCTTT
-	TRBJ2-1	TRBV7-3	-	CASSPWTSNNEQFF	TGTGCCAGCAGCCCCTGGACTTCTAACAATGAGCAGTTCTTC
-	TRBJ2-3	TRBV19	TRBD1	CASSIQISDRVTTDTQYF	TGTGCCAGTAGTATACAGATATCCGACAGGGTCACCACAGATACGCAGTATTTT
-	TRBJ2-7	TRBV6-6	TRBD2	CASSYSGTSGRGEQYF	TGTGCCAGCAGTTACTCGGGGACTAGCGGGAGAGGCGAGCAGTACTTC
-	TRBJ2-7	TRBV4-1	-	CASSLTSSYEQYF	TGCGCCAGCAGCTTGACATCGTCCTACGAGCAGTACTTC
once	TRBJ2-5	TRBV28	-	CASSRQYQETQYF	TGTGCCAGCAGTAGACAGTACCAAGAGACCCAGTACTTC
-	TRBJ1-2	TRBV15	TRBD1	CATSRDQGTGYGGYTF	TGTGCCACCAGCAGAGATCAGGGGACAGGGTATGGTGGCTACACCTTC
-	TRBJ2-7	TRBV5-1	TRBD1	CASSLAGQGAEQYF	TGCGCCAGCAGCCTGGCAGGACAGGGGGCCGAGCAGTACTTC
-	TRBJ2-5	TRBV11-2	TRBD1	CASSPGPQGVQETQYF	TGTGCCAGCAGCCCCGGCCCCCAGGGGGTACAGGAGACCCAGTACTTC
-	TRBJ2-3	TRBV19	TRBD1	CASSNRGVSTDTQYF	TGTGCCAGTAGTAACAGGGGGGTTAGCACAGATACGCAGTATTTT